This T cell receptor beta chain appears in the sequencing data of a study of blood T cell repertoires in COVID-19. In the study overall: Material from acute and convalescent COVID-19 was sourced from the United States, Italy and Spain.

In the original workflow: Estimated nucleated cell counts came from reference gene primer amplification. Sequencing used immunoSEQ multiplex PCR; TCRdb keeps in-frame clones, though not all of them. V and J calls and clone size come straight from that table; D and trimming were deduced from the DNA. Of 200,000 or so clones listed, roughly nine tenths are singletons. V lost 1 base to trimming and J lost 5 bases, with 15 bases between them. The CDR3 loop spans 15 amino acids. Germline V gene sequence: CDR1 SGHDT, CDR2 YYEEEE. The V gene is TRBV5-6, the J gene TRBJ1-2; perhaps TRBD1 as D (6 bases). The clonotype was recovered from a woman aged 65 to 85 with acute or convalescent COVID-19. Sequenced input: peripheral blood. This CDR3 reads CASSLYHRAYYGYTF. DNA of the CDR3: TGTGCCAGCAGCTTGTACCACAGGGCTTATTATGGCTACACCTTC.